This T cell receptor beta chain was identified in a study of T cell changes during pregnancy in multiple sclerosis. This CDR3 spans 13 amino acids. Per the germline V gene, CDR1 is SGHAT and CDR2 is FQNNGV. Trimming pared 5 bases from V and 2 bases from J, leaving 9 bases between. The assay was immunoSEQ multiplex PCR, and TCRdb's table has in-frame clones only and misses some. The sample lists 70,000 to 95,000 clones; approximately 91% were seen once. The source is a female donor with multiple sclerosis, enrolled in a pregnancy study. The sample in question was peripheral blood, obtained before pregnancy. The J gene is TRBJ2-5, the V gene TRBV11-2; TRBD2 is a possible D gene (5 bases). CDR3 amino acids: CASSHGEQETQYF. In DNA form, the CDR3 reads TGTGCCAGCAGCCACGGGGAGCAAGAGACCCAGTACTTC.